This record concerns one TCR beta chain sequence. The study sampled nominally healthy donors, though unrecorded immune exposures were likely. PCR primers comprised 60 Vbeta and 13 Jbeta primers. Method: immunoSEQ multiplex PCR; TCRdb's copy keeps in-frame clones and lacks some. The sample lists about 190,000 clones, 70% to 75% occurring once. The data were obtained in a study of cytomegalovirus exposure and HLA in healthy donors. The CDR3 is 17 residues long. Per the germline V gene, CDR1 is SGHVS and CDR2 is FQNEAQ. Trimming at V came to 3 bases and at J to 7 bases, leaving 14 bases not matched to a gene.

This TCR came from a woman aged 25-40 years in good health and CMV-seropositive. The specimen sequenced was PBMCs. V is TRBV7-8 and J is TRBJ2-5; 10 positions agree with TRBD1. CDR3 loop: CASSLRGTGARRGTQYF. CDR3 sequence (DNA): TGTGCCAGCAGCTTGCGAGGGACAGGGGCCCGCCGGGGGACCCAGTACTTC. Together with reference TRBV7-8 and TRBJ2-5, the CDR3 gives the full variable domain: GAGVSQSPRYKVAKRGQDVALRCDPISGHVSLFWYQQALGQGPEFLTYFQNEAQLDKSGLPSDRFFAERPEGSVSTLKIQRTQQEDSAVYLCASSLRGTGARRGTQYFGPGTRLLVL.